This TCR beta chain was recovered during a study of identical twins. TCRdb re-called the 5' RACE reads through MiXCR, storing one row per CDR3 protein. The sample carries around 490,000 distinct CDR3 sequences, around 22% recorded once. V lost 7 bases to trimming and J lost 3 bases, with 9 bases between them. The CDR3 loop spans 11 amino acids. Germline loops: CDR1 DFQATT, CDR2 SNEGSKA (reference sequence). This same sample was also taken into another study, of yellow fever vaccine responses in identical twins.

V is TRBV20-1 and J is TRBJ1-2; D ambiguous. Sequencing input: CD4+ T cells sorted from blood. The TCR comes from a woman in her late teens or twenties in good health. CDR3 in amino acids: CSVSGYYGYTF. DNA for the CDR3: TGCAGTGTATCGGGCTACTATGGCTACACCTTC.